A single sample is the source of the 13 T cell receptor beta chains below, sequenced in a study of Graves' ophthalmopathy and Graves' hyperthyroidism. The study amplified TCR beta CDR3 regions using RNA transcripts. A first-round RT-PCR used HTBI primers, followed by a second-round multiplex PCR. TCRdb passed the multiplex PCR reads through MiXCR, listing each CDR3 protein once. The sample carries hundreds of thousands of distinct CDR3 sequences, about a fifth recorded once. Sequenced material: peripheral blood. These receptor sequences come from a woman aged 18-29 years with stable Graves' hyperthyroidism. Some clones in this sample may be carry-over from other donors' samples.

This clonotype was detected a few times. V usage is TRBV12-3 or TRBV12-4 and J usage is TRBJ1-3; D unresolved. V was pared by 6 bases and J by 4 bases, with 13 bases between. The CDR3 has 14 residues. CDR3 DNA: TGTGCCAGCAGATTAAGGACGGGCGGAAACACCATATATTTT. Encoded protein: CASRLRTGGNTIYF.

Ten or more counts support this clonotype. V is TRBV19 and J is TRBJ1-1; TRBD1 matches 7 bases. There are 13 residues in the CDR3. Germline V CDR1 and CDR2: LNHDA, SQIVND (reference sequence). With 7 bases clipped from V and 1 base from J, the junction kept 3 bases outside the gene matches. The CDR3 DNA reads TGTGCCAGTAACAGACAGGGGAACACTGAAGCTTTCTTT. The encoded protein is CASNRQGNTEAFF.

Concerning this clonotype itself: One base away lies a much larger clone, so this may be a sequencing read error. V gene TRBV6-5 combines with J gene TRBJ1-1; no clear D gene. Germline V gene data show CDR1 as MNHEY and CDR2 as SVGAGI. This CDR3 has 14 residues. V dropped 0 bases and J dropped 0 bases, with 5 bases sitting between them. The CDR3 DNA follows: TGTGCCAGCAGTTACTCGAGGATGAACACTGAAGCTTTCTTT. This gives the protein CASSYSRMNTEAFF.

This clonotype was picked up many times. In nucleotides, the CDR3 is TGTGCCAGCAGCCCGGGACAGGGGCAGACCCAGTACTTC. Translating gives CASSPGQGQTQYF. The chain combines TRBV3-1 with TRBJ2-5; TRBD1 matches at 10 bases. The junction had 2 bases not matched to a gene; V was cut back by 4 bases and J by 6 bases. From germline, CDR1 is LGHDT and CDR2 YNNKEL (reference sequence). This CDR3 spans 13 amino acids.

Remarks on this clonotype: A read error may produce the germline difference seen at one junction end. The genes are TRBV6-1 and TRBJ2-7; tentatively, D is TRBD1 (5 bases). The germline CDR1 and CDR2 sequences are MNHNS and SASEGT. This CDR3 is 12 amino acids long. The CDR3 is CAISEVRDEQYF. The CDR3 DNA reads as TGTGCCATCAGTGAGGTCAGGGACGAGCAGTACTTC.

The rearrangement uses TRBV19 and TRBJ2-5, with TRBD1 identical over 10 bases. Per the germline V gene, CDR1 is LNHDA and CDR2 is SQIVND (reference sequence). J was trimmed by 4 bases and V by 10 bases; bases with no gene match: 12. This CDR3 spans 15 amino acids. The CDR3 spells CATPGDRGVGETQYF. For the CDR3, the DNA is TGTGCCACCCCAGGGGACAGGGGAGTTGGAGAGACCCAGTACTTC.

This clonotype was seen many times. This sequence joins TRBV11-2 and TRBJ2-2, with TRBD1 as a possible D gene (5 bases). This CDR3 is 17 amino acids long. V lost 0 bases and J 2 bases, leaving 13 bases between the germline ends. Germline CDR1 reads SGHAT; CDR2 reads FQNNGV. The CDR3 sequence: CASSLDVMTENTGELFF. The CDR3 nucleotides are TGTGCCAGCAGCTTAGATGTTATGACAGAAAACACCGGGGAGCTGTTTTTT.

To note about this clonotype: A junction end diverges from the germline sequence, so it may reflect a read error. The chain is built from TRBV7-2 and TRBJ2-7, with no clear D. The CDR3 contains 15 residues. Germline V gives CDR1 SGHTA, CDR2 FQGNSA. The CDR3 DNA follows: TGTGCCAGCAGCTTAGGGGTAGGGTTTATCGACGAGCGGTACTTC. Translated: CASSLGVGFIDERYF.

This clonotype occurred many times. The CDR3 DNA is TGTGCCAGCGTTGAACTTATGAACACTGAAGCTTTCTTT. This sequence encodes CASVELMNTEAFF. The V and J genes are TRBV6-5 and TRBJ1-1; no clear D. The CDR3 runs to 13 residues. V was pared by 8 bases and J by 0 bases, with 10 bases between. CDR1 MNHEY and CDR2 SVGAGI come from the germline V gene.

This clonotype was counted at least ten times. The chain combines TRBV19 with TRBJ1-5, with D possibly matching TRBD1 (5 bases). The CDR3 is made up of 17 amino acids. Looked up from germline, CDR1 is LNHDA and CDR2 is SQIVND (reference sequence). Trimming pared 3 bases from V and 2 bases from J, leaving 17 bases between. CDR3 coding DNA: TGTGCCAGTAGTATCCCGTTTTTGGGGGTTGGCAATCAGCCCCAGCATTTT. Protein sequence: CASSIPFLGVGNQPQHF.

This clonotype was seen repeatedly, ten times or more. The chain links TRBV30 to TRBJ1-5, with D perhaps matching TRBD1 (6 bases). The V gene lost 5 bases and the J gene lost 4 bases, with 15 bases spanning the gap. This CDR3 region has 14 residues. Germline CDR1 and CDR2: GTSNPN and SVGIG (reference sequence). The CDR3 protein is CAWDPGQGNQPQHF. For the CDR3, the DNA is TGTGCCTGGGATCCAGGGCAGGGGAATCAGCCCCAGCATTTT.

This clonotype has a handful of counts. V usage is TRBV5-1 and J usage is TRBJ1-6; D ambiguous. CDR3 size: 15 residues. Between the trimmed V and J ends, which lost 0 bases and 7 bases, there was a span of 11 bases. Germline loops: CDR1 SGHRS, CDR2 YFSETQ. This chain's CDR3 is CASSLEKGINSPLHF. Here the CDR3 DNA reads TGCGCCAGCAGCTTGGAAAAAGGGATCAATTCACCCCTCCACTTT.

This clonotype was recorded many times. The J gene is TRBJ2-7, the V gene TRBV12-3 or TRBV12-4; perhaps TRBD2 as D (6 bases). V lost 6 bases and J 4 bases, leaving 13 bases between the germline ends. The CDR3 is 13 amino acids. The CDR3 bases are TGTGCCAGCAGGGACGGTGGGGGGTACGAGCAGTACTTC. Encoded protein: CASRDGGGYEQYF.